These 17 T cell receptor beta chains originate from one sample sequenced in a study of T cells in localized non-small cell lung cancer. Assay: immunoSEQ multiplex PCR; the TCRdb copy retains only in-frame clones and omits some. The data show approximately 2,900 clones, with approximately 31% seen just once and approximately 9% held by the top ten. The specimen was normal lung tissue next to the tumor, collected before any cancer treatment. These receptors were collected from a male donor aged 60 or over with stage I squamous cell lung carcinoma.

The rearrangement links TRBV6-1 to TRBJ2-3, with 8 bases that match TRBD2. The V gene's germline CDR1 is MNHNS and CDR2 SASEGT. With 1 base clipped from V and 6 bases from J, the junction kept 9 bases outside the gene matches. This CDR3 region has 16 residues. The CDR3 sequence: CASSEVVSGVHDTQYF. CDR3 coding DNA: TGTGCCAGCAGTGAAGTAGTTAGCGGGGTCCACGATACGCAGTATTTT.

This clone was seen a few times. V is TRBV6-8 and J is TRBJ2-2, with D perhaps matching TRBD1 or TRBD2 (6 bases each). V gave up 6 bases and J gave up 4 bases, with 9 bases separating them. Germline loops: CDR1 MNHGY, CDR2 SAAAGT. This CDR3 spans 13 amino acids. CDR3 sequence reads: CASSGGITGELFF. CDR3 in DNA: TGTGCCAGCAGCGGGGGCATCACCGGGGAGCTGTTTTTT.

The gene calls are TRBV25-1 and TRBJ1-1; a weak D match, TRBD1 (6 bases). The CDR3 runs to 15 residues. Germline values: CDR1 MGHDK, CDR2 SYGVNS. V lost 1 base, J lost 2 bases, and 11 bases lay in between. In DNA, the CDR3 is TGTGCCAGCAGTGAATGGGGGACACGAAACACTGAAGCTTTCTTT. As protein: CASSEWGTRNTEAFF.

Within the sample, this clone is medium-sized. The V and J genes are TRBV11-3 and TRBJ1-6, with D perhaps matching TRBD1 (6 bases). CDR3 length equals 15 residues. Trimming removed 5 bases at V and 7 bases at J, with 15 bases between. Germline V gene data show CDR1 as SGHNT and CDR2 as YENEEA. The CDR3 bases are TGTGCCAGCAGCCAAGTCTGGGACACCAATTCACCCCTCCACTTT. Translating gives CASSQVWDTNSPLHF. The entire variable domain, with the rest obtained from reference TRBV11-3 and TRBJ1-6, is as follows: EAGVVQSPRYKIIEKKQPVAFWCNPISGHNTLYWYLQNLGQGPELLIRYENEEAVDDSQLPKDRFSAERLKGVDSTLKIQPAELGDSAVYLCASSQVWDTNSPLHFGNGTRLTVT.

This clone was picked up a small number of times. The chain links TRBV8-2 to TRBJ2-6. TRBV8-2 counts as a pseudogene. CDR3 size: 16 residues. The CDR3 DNA follows: TGTGGCAGTAGTGCGTTGCCACAAAGTCGGGCCAACGTCCTGACTTTC. Translating it yields CGSSALPQSRANVLTF.

Relative to its sample, this clone is medium-sized. V usage is TRBV6-8 and J usage is TRBJ1-2, with 7 bases lining up with TRBD1. CDR3 length equals 15 residues. Germline values: CDR1 MNHGY, CDR2 SAAAGT. The J segment lost 4 bases and the V segment lost 6 bases, leaving 11 bases of the junction unmatched. CDR3 loop: CASRARQGNPYGYTF. The CDR3 DNA is TGTGCCAGCAGGGCAAGACAGGGAAATCCCTATGGCTACACCTTC.

CDR3 nucleotides: TGTGCCAGCTCACCCCGGGCCCGGATGGAGGCTTTCTTT. This sequence encodes CASSPRARMEAFF. V and J are TRBV18 and TRBJ1-1; D uncertain. Germline V gene lookup returns CDR1 KGHSH and CDR2 LQKENI. The CDR3 consists of 13 residues. The V end was cut by 3 bases, the J end by 11 bases, with 16 bases between.

There are a few counts of this clone. V gene TRBV6-8 combines with J gene TRBJ1-5; D gene unclear. Germline V gene sequence: CDR1 MNHGY, CDR2 SAAAGT. The V end lost 7 bases, the J end lost 3 bases, and 16 bases lay between the germline ends. The CDR3 covers 15 residues. CDR3: CASINHGMNNQPQHF. CDR3 in DNA: TGTGCCAGCATCAACCACGGGATGAACAATCAGCCCCAGCATTTT.

The rearrangement links TRBV10-2 to TRBJ1-6, with TRBD1 matching over 10 bases. Germline V gene sequence: CDR1 WSHSY, CDR2 SAAADI. The CDR3 spans 14 residues. The trim removed 6 bases at V and 8 bases at J, leaving 4 bases unmatched. The DNA for the CDR3 is TGCGCCAGCAGAGCCGGGACAGGGGATTCACCCCTCCACTTT. Translated, it gives CASRAGTGDSPLHF.

V and J are TRBV10-1 and TRBJ2-2; no clear D. Germline lookup yields CDR1 WNHNN and CDR2 SYGVQD (reference sequence). There are 12 residues in the CDR3. The V gene lost 9 bases and the J gene lost 1 base, with 6 bases spanning the gap. The CDR3 region has the DNA TGCGCCAGTGGCAGGAACACCGGGGAGCTGTTTTTT. Its translation is CASGRNTGELFF.

The DNA of the CDR3 is TGTGCCAGCTCCCCCGGACAGGGCGAGGCCTACGAGCAGTACTTC. It codes for CASSPGQGEAYEQYF. The rearrangement links TRBV18 to TRBJ2-7; TRBD1 aligns across 8 bases. Germline CDR1 and CDR2: KGHSH and LQKENI. The CDR3 runs 15 residues. Trimming at V came to 6 bases and at J to 2 bases, leaving 9 bases not matched to a gene.

The chain recombines TRBV11-3 with TRBJ1-6; 7 nucleotides agree with TRBD1. Per the germline V gene, CDR1 is SGHNT and CDR2 is YENEEA. The ends lost 3 bases at V and 6 bases at J; junction bases unmatched: 2. The CDR3 runs 14 residues. The CDR3 sequence is CASSFGTANSPLHF. DNA for the CDR3: TGTGCCAGCAGCTTTGGGACAGCTAATTCACCCCTCCACTTT. Drawing the rest from reference TRBV11-3 and TRBJ1-6, the complete variable domain is EAGVVQSPRYKIIEKKQPVAFWCNPISGHNTLYWYLQNLGQGPELLIRYENEEAVDDSQLPKDRFSAERLKGVDSTLKIQPAELGDSAVYLCASSFGTANSPLHFGNGTRLTVT.

The chain couples TRBV12-5 to TRBJ1-1, with D perhaps matching TRBD1 (6 bases). The CDR3 covers 14 residues. V shed 6 bases and J shed 5 bases, with 16 bases lying between them. Germline loops: CDR1 LGHNT, CDR2 FRNRAP. The CDR3 DNA reads TGTGCTAGTGGACGACAGGAGGGTTTGACTGAAGCTTTCTTT. This sequence encodes CASGRQEGLTEAFF.

This clone ranks as medium-sized. This chain joins TRBV6-8 and TRBJ2-7, with a possible D match to TRBD2 (6 bases). The germline V gene encodes CDR1 MNHGY and CDR2 SAAAGT. This CDR3 comprises 14 residues. The V gene lost 2 bases and the J gene lost 2 bases, with 10 bases spanning the gap. The CDR3 nucleotides read TGTGCCAGCAGTTACGCCCGGGAGACCTACGAGCAGTACTTC. Its translation: CASSYARETYEQYF.

For this clone: Some base is unread or ambiguous, which is why its residue reads as X. This chain uses TRBV15 with TRBJ2-7, with TRBD1 identical over 7 bases. Trimming removed 2 bases from V and 4 bases from J; junction bases left unmatched: 11. Germline lookup yields CDR1 LNHNV and CDR2 YYDKDF (reference sequence). The CDR3 contains 16 residues. The DNA for the CDR3 is TGTGCCACCAGCAGACACAGGGGRACTTTTGTGTACGAGCAGTACTTC. It codes for CATSRHRXTFVYEQYF. The entire CDR3 is CATSRHRGTFVYEQYF.

V and J are TRBV28 and TRBJ1-6; tentative D call: TRBD1 (5 bases). V was clipped by 10 bases and J by 9 bases, with 19 bases between them. The germline gives CDR1 MDHEN, CDR2 SYDVKM. This CDR3 is 14 amino acids long. This chain's CDR3 is CAISFGTSGSPLHF. CDR3 nucleotides: TGTGCCATTTCGTTCGGGACTTCGGGTTCACCCCTCCACTTT.

This clone is categorized as large. The chain recombines TRBV6-8 with TRBJ2-5, with TRBD1 matching over 10 bases. The CDR3 has 12 amino acids. Germline-derived CDR1 and CDR2 are MNHGY and SAAAGT. Germline trimming cut 6 bases from V and 5 bases from J; bases unmatched to any gene: 0. The chain's CDR3 is CASRTGGETQYF. CDR3 sequence (DNA): TGTGCCAGCAGGACAGGGGGCGAGACCCAGTACTTC.